The present T cell receptor (beta chain) was sequenced within a study of shared clonotypes between healthy human individuals. Sequenced by immunoSEQ multiplex PCR; TCRdb stores in-frame clones only, minus some. Of 850,000 to 1,200,000 clones listed, roughly 80% are singletons. Into CD45RA+ naive and CD45RA-negative memory subsets, the CD4+ cells were split. In regard to this clone: Its antigen remains unidentified.

The study, taken as a whole, reports: It was the non-shared clonotypes that had lower generation probabilities than clonotypes shared by all four donors. Larger richness was generally estimated for naive than memory subsets.

V lost 4 bases, J lost 3 bases, and 26 bases lay in between. In germline, CDR1 is SGHNT, CDR2 YYREEE (reference sequence). This CDR3 region has 18 residues. The specimen was memory CD4+ T cells sorted from blood. Subset here: CD45RA-negative fraction. The chain couples TRBV5-4 to TRBJ2-7, with a possible D match to TRBD1 (9 bases). This receptor was taken from a man aged 18 to 35 in good health. The CDR3 here is CASSPGGGTGRSGYEQYF. As DNA, the CDR3 is TGTGCCAGCAGCCCCGGGGGGGGGACAGGGCGGTCAGGCTACGAGCAGTACTTC.